The entry that follows covers one T cell receptor beta chain sequence. Some clones are missing from TCRdb's copy, which holds only in-frame ones; the method was immunoSEQ multiplex PCR. This sample has about 83,000 clones, with about 95% found just once. The data were obtained in a study of T cell changes during pregnancy in multiple sclerosis. Trimming stripped 4 bases from V and 4 bases from J, with 16 bases between. The CDR3 is 14 amino acids. The germline gives CDR1 SQVTM, CDR2 ANQGSEA. The TCR comes from a female donor with multiple sclerosis, enrolled in a pregnancy study. The rearrangement uses TRBV29-1 and TRBJ1-1; a possible D gene is TRBD1 (6 bases). The sequenced sample was peripheral blood, obtained in the second trimester of pregnancy. CDR3 nucleotide sequence: TGCAGCGTTGTCGGGCTCCAGGGGCCCACTGAAGCTTTCTTT. Translating gives CSVVGLQGPTEAFF.